There are many counts of the clone carrying this T cell receptor beta chain. Its matching antigen is unknown. The entry originates in a study of T-cell reconstitution after alpha-beta-depleted transplantation in children. The CDR3 consists of 15 residues. Trimming took 4 bases from V and 5 from J, leaving 14 bases between them. CDR1 and CDR2 from the germline V gene are ENHRY and SYGVKD. Points from the study as a whole: Reportedly, roughly two months post-transplant, alpha-beta T cells arose from several hundred expanded graft clones. Diversity of TCRbeta at day 60 was high in some patients, arising from surviving recipient T cells and thymic progenitors. When one year had passed after transplant, most T-cell counts and diversity came from newly produced T cells.

Construction of the TCRbeta library involved unique molecular identifiers. In TCRdb, the PCR reads were re-called with MiXCR into one record per CDR3 protein. The sample holds 250,000 to 300,000 distinct CDR3 sequences, 10% seen once. The V call is TRBV10-3, the J call TRBJ2-2; tentative D call: TRBD2 (6 bases). Material: PBMCs, obtained before TCRalphabeta/CD19-depleted stem cell transplant. The sequence was obtained from a boy in the first two years of life with acute myeloid leukemia, due to receive a stem cell transplant. The CDR3 loop is CAISVGGDGTGELFF. In DNA form, the CDR3 reads TGTGCCATCAGTGTCGGGGGTGATGGAACCGGGGAGCTGTTTTTT.